The rows below give T cell receptor beta chains drawn from one sample of a study of blood T cell repertoires in COVID-19. Libraries were prepared by immunoSEQ multiplex PCR; TCRdb keeps only in-frame clonotypes and omits some of them. The repertoire holds 200,000 to 250,000 clones, with more than 80% as singletons. Input material: peripheral blood. The receptors were gathered from an elderly woman with COVID-19, enrolled during active disease. CDR3s include the opening cysteine and the closing phenylalanine or tryptophan. The D gene is left open where the match is weak. Clone size is shown for a subset of rows, as once, few, many or a class of expanded clone.

DNA: TGTGCCAGCAGTTCCGGACTAGCGGGGGGACAAGAGACCCAGTACTTC
CDR3: CASSSGLAGGQETQYF
size: NA
D: TRBD2
J: TRBJ2-5
V: TRBV7-2

DNA: TGTGCCAGTGTGGCCTCTGGAAACACCATATATTTT
CDR3: CASVASGNTIYF
size: once
D: NA
J: TRBJ1-3
V: TRBV7-2

DNA: TGTGCCAGCAGCCCCGACAGGGGCTATGGCTACACCTTC
CDR3: CASSPDRGYGYTF
size: NA
D: TRBD1
J: TRBJ1-2
V: TRBV14

DNA: TGTGCCAGCAGCCACCCATGGGGGGGATCTGGTTCACCCCTCCACTTT
CDR3: CASSHPWGGSGSPLHF
size: once
D: NA
J: TRBJ1-6
V: TRBV3-1/TRBV3-2

DNA: TGCAGCGTCTTGGGCCAACTCGGCAATGAGCAGTTCTTC
CDR3: CSVLGQLGNEQFF
size: NA
D: NA
J: TRBJ2-1
V: TRBV29-1

DNA: TGTGCCAGCAGGGGGACAGAACTATTCTCTGGAAACACCATATATTTT
CDR3: CASRGTELFSGNTIYF
size: NA
D: TRBD1
J: TRBJ1-3
V: TRBV2

DNA: TGTGCCATCAGTGAGTCTACAGGGGGTTCCTACGAGCAGTACTTC
CDR3: CAISESTGGSYEQYF
size: few
D: TRBD1
J: TRBJ2-7
V: TRBV10-3

DNA: TGTGCCAGCAGTTGGTCGCCAGCTAACTATGGCTACACCTTC
CDR3: CASSWSPANYGYTF
size: NA
D: NA
J: TRBJ1-2
V: TRBV27

DNA: TGCGCCAGCAAGGAGGGATCAGCTGGGGCCAACGTCCTGACTTTC
CDR3: CASKEGSAGANVLTF
size: NA
D: NA
J: TRBJ2-6
V: TRBV5-1

DNA: TGTGCCAGCAGCTTGGATCAGATAAGGAACACTGAAGCTTTCTTT
CDR3: CASSLDQIRNTEAFF
size: NA
D: NA
J: TRBJ1-1
V: TRBV5-4

DNA: TGTGCCAGCTTAGCGGGAGATGAGCAGTTCTTC
CDR3: CASLAGDEQFF
size: NA
D: TRBD2
J: TRBJ2-1
V: TRBV7-2

DNA: TGTGCCAGCAGCTTATTGGAACAGCAGTCGGTGGAGCAGTACTTC
CDR3: CASSLLEQQSVEQYF
size: once
D: NA
J: TRBJ2-7
V: TRBV7-8

DNA: TGCGCCAGCAGCCCCGGACTAGCGGGAGAGACCCAGTACTTC
CDR3: CASSPGLAGETQYF
size: NA
D: TRBD2
J: TRBJ2-5
V: TRBV5-1

DNA: TGTGCCAGCAGCTTAACCGGGACTAGCGGGAAAGAGACCCAGTACTTC
CDR3: CASSLTGTSGKETQYF
size: NA
D: TRBD2
J: TRBJ2-5
V: TRBV7-3

DNA: TGTGCCACCAGCAGTGGGACAGGGGATAATTCACCCCTCCACTTT
CDR3: CATSSGTGDNSPLHF
size: NA
D: TRBD1
J: TRBJ1-6
V: TRBV15

DNA: TGTGCCAGCAGCGTAGGGAGTAGCGGTGAAGAGACCCAGTACTTC
CDR3: CASSVGSSGEETQYF
size: NA
D: NA
J: TRBJ2-5
V: TRBV9

DNA: TGTGCCAGCAGCTCTAGTCCGGAGGAGACCTATGGCTACACCTTC
CDR3: CASSSSPEETYGYTF
size: few
D: NA
J: TRBJ1-2
V: TRBV7-8

DNA: TGCGCCAGCAGTCGAGACATCGGAAGTTCTGGAAACACCATATATTTT
CDR3: CASSRDIGSSGNTIYF
size: NA
D: NA
J: TRBJ1-3
V: TRBV4-1

DNA: TGTGCCAGCAGTGAAGCGTGGCAGGGAGGCGAGCAGTACTTC
CDR3: CASSEAWQGGEQYF
size: NA
D: NA
J: TRBJ2-7
V: TRBV6-1

DNA: TGTGCCAGCAGTACCCCGGGGGGGTCTGGCTACACCTTC
CDR3: CASSTPGGSGYTF
size: NA
D: NA
J: TRBJ1-2
V: TRBV28

DNA: TGTGCCAGCGCTTCAGTGGCGGGAGGAGGGGAGACCCAGTACTTC
CDR3: CASASVAGGGETQYF
size: NA
D: TRBD2
J: TRBJ2-5
V: TRBV28

DNA: TGTGCCAGCAGTCGCATACAGGGGAGTACGGGCAATGAGCAGTTCTTC
CDR3: CASSRIQGSTGNEQFF
size: NA
D: TRBD1
J: TRBJ2-1
V: TRBV27

DNA: TGTGCCAGCAGCCCCGGACTAGCGGGCCTCTCTGGGGCCAACGTCCTGACTTTC
CDR3: CASSPGLAGLSGANVLTF
size: NA
D: TRBD2
J: TRBJ2-6
V: TRBV7-2

DNA: TGTGCCAGAAGCTCGGTAGACAGGGGGAACACTGAAGCTTTCTTT
CDR3: CARSSVDRGNTEAFF
size: NA
D: TRBD1
J: TRBJ1-1
V: TRBV5-3

DNA: TGTGCCAGCAGTTTATTGTACAATGAGGGGGCGCATGGCTACACCTTC
CDR3: CASSLLYNEGAHGYTF
size: NA
D: TRBD1
J: TRBJ1-2
V: TRBV28

DNA: TGTGCCAGCAGCGTAGGTGGCGGGGGCTCCGCCGGGGAGACCCAGTACTTC
CDR3: CASSVGGGGSAGETQYF
size: few
D: NA
J: TRBJ2-5
V: TRBV9